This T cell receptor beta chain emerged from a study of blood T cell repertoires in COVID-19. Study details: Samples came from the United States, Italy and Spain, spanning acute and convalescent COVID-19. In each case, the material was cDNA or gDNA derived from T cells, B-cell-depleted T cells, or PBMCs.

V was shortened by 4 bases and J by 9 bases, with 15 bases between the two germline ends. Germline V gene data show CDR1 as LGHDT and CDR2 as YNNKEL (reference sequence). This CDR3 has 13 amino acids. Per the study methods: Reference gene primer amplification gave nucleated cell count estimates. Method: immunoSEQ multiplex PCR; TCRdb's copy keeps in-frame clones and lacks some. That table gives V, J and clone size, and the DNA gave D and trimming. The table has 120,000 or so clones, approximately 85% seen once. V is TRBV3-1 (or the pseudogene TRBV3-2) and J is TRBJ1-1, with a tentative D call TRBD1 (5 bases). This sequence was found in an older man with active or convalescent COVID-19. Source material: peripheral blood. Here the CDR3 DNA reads TGTGCCAGCAGCCCCGACTTGACAGAGAAAGCTTTCTTT. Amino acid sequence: CASSPDLTEKAFF.